This TCR beta chain was identified during a study of Graves' ophthalmopathy and Graves' hyperthyroidism. General study points: The 13-signature model separated ophthalmopathy from stable hyperthyroidism at around 90% sensitivity and approximately 81% specificity.

This clonotype turned up a few times. Its target is unknown. As the template, RNA transcripts were used to amplify TCR beta CDR3 regions. First-round RT-PCR used HTBI primers; second-round multiplex PCR followed. TCRdb processed the multiplex PCR reads anew with MiXCR; each CDR3 protein has one entry. The table includes 1 million to 1.3 million distinct CDR3 sequences, approximately 35% detected once. V was clipped by 3 bases and J by 2 bases; unmatched bases: 7. CDR3 length: 15 residues. From germline, CDR1 is SGDLS and CDR2 YYNGEE. The study excluded patients with other autoimmune diseases, uncontrolled infections, pregnancy or lactation.

This TCR was recovered from an adult man with Graves' hyperthyroidism. The chain employs TRBV9 and TRBJ2-7, with 8 bases matching TRBD1. Material: peripheral blood or thyroid tissue (not recorded which). The CDR3 here is CASSDGQGAPYEQYF. In nucleotides, the CDR3 is TGTGCCAGCAGCGATGGACAGGGCGCCCCCTACGAGCAGTACTTC.